This TCR beta chain emerged from a study of T cell responses to AZD1222 COVID-19 vaccine. Produced via immunoSEQ multiplex PCR; TCRdb's table is partial and in-frame only. This table holds 170,000 or so clones, approximately 90% found once. The sequenced sample was peripheral blood, obtained on day 0 of AZD1222 vaccination. This TCR was sampled from an adult in good health.

The CDR3 here is CASSSRPGSPKNIQYF. CDR3 DNA sequence: TGTGCCAGCAGCTCAAGACCAGGGAGTCCGAAAAACATTCAGTACTTC. The chain links TRBV5-6 to TRBJ2-4, with D perhaps assigned TRBD1 or TRBD2 (5 bases each). Germline V CDR1 and CDR2: SGHDT, YYEEEE. The V end lost 3 bases, the J end lost 4 bases, and 17 bases lay between the germline ends. The CDR3 spans 16 residues. The full variable domain, in which reference TRBV5-6 and TRBJ2-4 provide the parts outside the CDR3, is DAGVTQSPTHLIKTRGQQVTLRCSPKSGHDTVSWYQQALGQGPQFIFQYYEEEERQRGNFPDRFSGHQFPNYSSELNVNALLLGDSALYLCASSSRPGSPKNIQYFGAGTRLSVL.